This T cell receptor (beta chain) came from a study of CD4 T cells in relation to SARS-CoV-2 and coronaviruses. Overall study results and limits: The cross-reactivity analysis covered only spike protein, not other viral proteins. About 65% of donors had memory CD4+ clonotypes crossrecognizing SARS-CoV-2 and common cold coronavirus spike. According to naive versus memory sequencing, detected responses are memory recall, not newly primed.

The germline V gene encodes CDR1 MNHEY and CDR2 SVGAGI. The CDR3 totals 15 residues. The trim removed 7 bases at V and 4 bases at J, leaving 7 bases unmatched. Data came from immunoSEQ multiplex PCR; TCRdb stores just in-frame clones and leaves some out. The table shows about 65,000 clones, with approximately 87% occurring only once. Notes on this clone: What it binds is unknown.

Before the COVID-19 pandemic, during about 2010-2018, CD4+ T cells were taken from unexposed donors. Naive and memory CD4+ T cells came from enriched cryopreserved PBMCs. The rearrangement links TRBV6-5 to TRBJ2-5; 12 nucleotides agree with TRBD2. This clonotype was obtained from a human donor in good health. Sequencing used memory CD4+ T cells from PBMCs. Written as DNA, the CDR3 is TGTGCCAGCACCCTGACTAGCGGGAGTACAGAGACCCAGTACTTC. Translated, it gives CASTLTSGSTETQYF.